These T cell receptor beta chains were read from a single sample in a study of shared T cell receptors in the human thymus. Method: immunoSEQ multiplex PCR; TCRdb's copy keeps in-frame clones and lacks some. The sample shows some 700,000 clones, 80% to 90% of them seen only once. The same data also contributed to another study, on human thymus T cells.

Specimen: thymocytes. The receptors were sampled from a girl under three years old with a congenital heart defect. Both conserved end residues are part of each CDR3. Fields, in order: J gene, clone size, V gene, D gene, CDR3 length, CDR3 DNA, CDR3 protein. The D gene is left open where the match is weak. Clone size, where shown, is once, few, many, or a class for clones that have expanded.

j_call: TRBJ2-3; clone_size: NA; v_call: TRBV12-5; d_call: NA; cdr3_length: 15; cdr3_nt: TGTGCTAGTGCTCCCAAGAGGGGGAGCCCGGCGTTGAAGTATTTT; cdr3_aa: CASAPKRGSPALKYF
j_call: TRBJ2-3; clone_size: once; v_call: TRBV5-4; d_call: NA; cdr3_length: 14; cdr3_nt: TGTGCCAGCAGACCTCAGTATTCTAGGGATACGCAGTATTTT; cdr3_aa: CASRPQYSRDTQYF
j_call: TRBJ2-2; clone_size: once; v_call: TRBV7-2; d_call: TRBD2; cdr3_length: 17; cdr3_nt: TGTGCCAGCAGCTATGGGACTAGCGGGGGGAGGGACGGGGAGCTGTTTTTT; cdr3_aa: CASSYGTSGGRDGELFF
j_call: TRBJ2-5; clone_size: NA; v_call: TRBV4-3; d_call: TRBD1; cdr3_length: 15; cdr3_nt: TGCGCCAGCAGCCAAGGGACAGGCAAGGGGGAGACCCAGTACTTC; cdr3_aa: CASSQGTGKGETQYF
j_call: TRBJ2-3; clone_size: once; v_call: TRBV11-2; d_call: TRBD2; cdr3_length: 16; cdr3_nt: TGTGCCAGCAGCCAACTAGCGCGAGCTAGCACAGATACGCAGTATTTT; cdr3_aa: CASSQLARASTDTQYF
j_call: TRBJ1-1; clone_size: NA; v_call: TRBV10-3; d_call: TRBD1; cdr3_length: 14; cdr3_nt: TGTGCCATCAGTTTTGCCTACAGGGGCACTGAAGCTTTCTTT; cdr3_aa: CAISFAYRGTEAFF
j_call: TRBJ2-7; clone_size: NA; v_call: TRBV25-1; d_call: TRBD1; cdr3_length: 14; cdr3_nt: TGTGCCAGCAGGCCGGGACAGGGCCCCTACGAGCAGTACTTC; cdr3_aa: CASRPGQGPYEQYF
j_call: TRBJ1-1; clone_size: NA; v_call: TRBV11-3; d_call: NA; cdr3_length: 13; cdr3_nt: TGTGCCAGCAGCTCTCCAGGGAGGACTGAAGCTTTCTTT; cdr3_aa: CASSSPGRTEAFF
j_call: TRBJ1-2; clone_size: NA; v_call: TRBV6-6; d_call: NA; cdr3_length: 12; cdr3_nt: TGTGCCAGCAGTCACGCAGGGGATGGCTACACCTTC; cdr3_aa: CASSHAGDGYTF
j_call: TRBJ2-1; clone_size: NA; v_call: TRBV6-5; d_call: NA; cdr3_length: 14; cdr3_nt: TGTGCCAGCAGTTTCGGAGAAACCTACAATGAGCAGTTCTTC; cdr3_aa: CASSFGETYNEQFF
j_call: TRBJ1-2; clone_size: NA; v_call: TRBV7-9; d_call: NA; cdr3_length: 15; cdr3_nt: TGTGCCAGCAGCAGTCCGGGGAGGCAGATTAGCGGCTACACCTTC; cdr3_aa: CASSSPGRQISGYTF
j_call: TRBJ2-5; clone_size: NA; v_call: TRBV25-1; d_call: TRBD2; cdr3_length: 18; cdr3_nt: TGTGCCAGCAGTGAATATAATAGCGGGGGGGAGATTCAAGAGACCCAGTACTTC; cdr3_aa: CASSEYNSGGEIQETQYF
j_call: TRBJ1-2; clone_size: NA; v_call: TRBV7-9; d_call: NA; cdr3_length: 14; cdr3_nt: TGTGCCAGCAGCTTAAGGACATCCAACTATGGCTACACCTTC; cdr3_aa: CASSLRTSNYGYTF
j_call: TRBJ2-3; clone_size: NA; v_call: TRBV5-6; d_call: NA; cdr3_length: 14; cdr3_nt: TGTGCCAGCAGCTTGGCGGGGGACACAGATACGCAGTATTTT; cdr3_aa: CASSLAGDTDTQYF
j_call: TRBJ2-7; clone_size: NA; v_call: TRBV7-2; d_call: TRBD1; cdr3_length: 13; cdr3_nt: TGTGCCAGCAGTCAGGGGGCTCTCTACGAGCAGTACTTC; cdr3_aa: CASSQGALYEQYF
j_call: TRBJ1-1; clone_size: NA; v_call: TRBV6-6; d_call: NA; cdr3_length: 13; cdr3_nt: TGTGCCAGCAGGGGGCCGTCTGGGACTGAAGCTTTCTTT; cdr3_aa: CASRGPSGTEAFF
j_call: TRBJ2-5; clone_size: NA; v_call: TRBV7-7; d_call: NA; cdr3_length: 15; cdr3_nt: TGTGCTAGCAGCTTAGGGGGGGGCTTCGGGGAGACCCAGTACTTC; cdr3_aa: CASSLGGGFGETQYF
j_call: TRBJ1-2; clone_size: NA; v_call: TRBV28; d_call: TRBD1; cdr3_length: 14; cdr3_nt: TGTGCCAGCACCCGGGGACAGGGAGGCTATGGCTACACCTTC; cdr3_aa: CASTRGQGGYGYTF
j_call: TRBJ1-2; clone_size: NA; v_call: TRBV19; d_call: TRBD1; cdr3_length: 17; cdr3_nt: TGTGCCAGTAGTTTAGGACAGGGGCATAAAGTCCTCTATGGCTACACCTTC; cdr3_aa: CASSLGQGHKVLYGYTF
j_call: TRBJ1-1; clone_size: NA; v_call: TRBV4-1; d_call: NA; cdr3_length: 16; cdr3_nt: TGCGCCAGCAGCCATCGATCGGGGGGACGGAACACTGAAGCTTTCTTT; cdr3_aa: CASSHRSGGRNTEAFF
j_call: TRBJ2-4; clone_size: NA; v_call: TRBV7-8; d_call: NA; cdr3_length: 12; cdr3_nt: TGTGCCAGCATCCCCCGGGTAAACATTCAGTACTTC; cdr3_aa: CASIPRVNIQYF
j_call: TRBJ1-5; clone_size: few; v_call: TRBV6-1; d_call: TRBD1; cdr3_length: 16; cdr3_nt: TGTGCCAGCAGTGAAGTACAGGGGACCTACAATCAGCCCCAGCATTTT; cdr3_aa: CASSEVQGTYNQPQHF
j_call: TRBJ2-5; clone_size: NA; v_call: TRBV13; d_call: NA; cdr3_length: 14; cdr3_nt: TGTGCCAGCAGCTTAGTACTACTCGAAGAGACCCAGTACTTC; cdr3_aa: CASSLVLLEETQYF
j_call: TRBJ1-1; clone_size: few; v_call: TRBV14; d_call: NA; cdr3_length: 13; cdr3_nt: TGTGCCAGCAGCCCCCACCCTCCCGAGCGGGCTTTCTTT; cdr3_aa: CASSPHPPERAFF
j_call: TRBJ2-7; clone_size: NA; v_call: TRBV11-2; d_call: NA; cdr3_length: 16; cdr3_nt: TGTGCCAGCAGCTCCCTAACCGGGACTCGAGCCTACGAGCAGTACTTC; cdr3_aa: CASSSLTGTRAYEQYF
j_call: TRBJ1-5; clone_size: NA; v_call: TRBV6-1; d_call: NA; cdr3_length: 16; cdr3_nt: TGTGCCAGCAGTGATAATTGTGGGCGTAGCAATCAGCCCCAGCATTTT; cdr3_aa: CASSDNCGRSNQPQHF
j_call: TRBJ2-2; clone_size: NA; v_call: TRBV27; d_call: TRBD2; cdr3_length: 14; cdr3_nt: TGTGCCAGCAGTTCCACGACTAGCGCCGGGGAGCTGTTTTTT; cdr3_aa: CASSSTTSAGELFF
j_call: TRBJ1-2; clone_size: NA; v_call: TRBV29-1; d_call: NA; cdr3_length: 14; cdr3_nt: TGCAGCGTTGATCACGGCTCCAGGAGGCATGGCTACACCTTC; cdr3_aa: CSVDHGSRRHGYTF
j_call: TRBJ2-7; clone_size: NA; v_call: TRBV10-3; d_call: TRBD1; cdr3_length: 13; cdr3_nt: TGTGCCGTCGTGAACAGGGGGACTCATGAGCAGTACTTC; cdr3_aa: CAVVNRGTHEQYF
j_call: TRBJ1-2; clone_size: once; v_call: TRBV2; d_call: NA; cdr3_length: 15; cdr3_nt: TGTGCCAGCAGTCTAACAGGTCTCCCCCTCTATGGCTACACCTTC; cdr3_aa: CASSLTGLPLYGYTF
j_call: TRBJ2-2; clone_size: once; v_call: TRBV29-1; d_call: TRBD2; cdr3_length: 20; cdr3_nt: TGCAGCGTTGAAGTACGTAAGGTCTGGCGGGGGGCCGACCGCGTGGGGGAGCTGTTTTTT; cdr3_aa: CSVEVRKVWRGADRVGELFF
j_call: TRBJ2-7; clone_size: NA; v_call: TRBV19; d_call: TRBD1; cdr3_length: 14; cdr3_nt: TGTGCCAGTAGTATAGAGACAGGGGCCTACGAGCAGTACTTC; cdr3_aa: CASSIETGAYEQYF
j_call: TRBJ1-1; clone_size: NA; v_call: TRBV9; d_call: TRBD1; cdr3_length: 17; cdr3_nt: TGTGCCAGCAGTCGGGACAGGGTCCAGAGTATGAACACTGAAGCTTTCTTT; cdr3_aa: CASSRDRVQSMNTEAFF
j_call: TRBJ1-4; clone_size: NA; v_call: TRBV5-1; d_call: NA; cdr3_length: 12; cdr3_nt: TGCGCCAGCCGGGGGGGGAGAGAAAAACTGTTTTTT; cdr3_aa: CASRGGREKLFF
j_call: TRBJ1-1; clone_size: once; v_call: TRBV5-1; d_call: NA; cdr3_length: 19; cdr3_nt: TGCGCCAGCAGCTTGGCGTTTTCGGGGGGACACCCTTCGGGACCTGAAGCTTTCTTT; cdr3_aa: CASSLAFSGGHPSGPEAFF
j_call: TRBJ2-7; clone_size: NA; v_call: TRBV4-1; d_call: NA; cdr3_length: 15; cdr3_nt: TGCGCCAGCAGCCCGCCCGGAGGGCCTGCCTACGAGCAGTACTTC; cdr3_aa: CASSPPGGPAYEQYF